This T cell receptor beta chain was observed in a study of blood T cell repertoires in COVID-19. Only in-frame clones appear in the TCRdb table, and some are missing; sequencing was by immunoSEQ multiplex PCR. The data contain hundreds of thousands of clones, around four fifths of them singletons. V was clipped by 2 bases and J by 4 bases; unmatched bases: 8. The CDR3 contains 15 residues. Germline CDR1 is SGHTA and CDR2 is FQGTGA. The source material was peripheral blood. The gene calls are TRBV7-3 and TRBJ2-7, with 7 bases lining up with TRBD2. This TCR derives from a man aged 30 to 45 with active or convalescent COVID-19. The CDR3 is CASSLAAGGRYEQYF. CDR3 bases: TGTGCCAGCAGCTTAGCCGCGGGCGGGAGATACGAGCAGTACTTC.